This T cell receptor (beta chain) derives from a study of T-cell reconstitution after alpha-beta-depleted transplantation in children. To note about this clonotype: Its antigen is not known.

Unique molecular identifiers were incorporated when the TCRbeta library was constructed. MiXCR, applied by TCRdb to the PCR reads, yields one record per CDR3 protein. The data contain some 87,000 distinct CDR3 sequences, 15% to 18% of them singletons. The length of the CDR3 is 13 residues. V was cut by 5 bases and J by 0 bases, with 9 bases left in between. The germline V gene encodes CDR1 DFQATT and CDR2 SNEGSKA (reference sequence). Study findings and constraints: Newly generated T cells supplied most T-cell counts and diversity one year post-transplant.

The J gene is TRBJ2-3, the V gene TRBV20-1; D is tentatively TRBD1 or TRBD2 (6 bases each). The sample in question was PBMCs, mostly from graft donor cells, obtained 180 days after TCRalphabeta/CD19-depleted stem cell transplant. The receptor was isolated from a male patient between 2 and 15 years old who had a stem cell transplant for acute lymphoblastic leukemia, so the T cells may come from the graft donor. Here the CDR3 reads CSAGGGSTDTQYF. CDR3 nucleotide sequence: TGCAGTGCTGGAGGGGGAAGCACAGATACGCAGTATTTT.